These T cell receptor beta chains were read from a single sample in a study of Ad26.COV2.S vaccination and SARS-CoV-2 variants. Libraries were prepared by immunoSEQ multiplex PCR; TCRdb keeps only in-frame clonotypes and omits some of them. The data contain about 350,000 clones, approximately 90% of them singletons. The material sequenced was peripheral blood, taken after recovery from COVID-19. The receptors here all came from a human donor who had recovered from COVID-19. CDR3s include the opening cysteine and the closing phenylalanine or tryptophan. D genes are given only for firm matches.

d_call	v_call	j_call	cdr3_nt	cdr3_aa
NA	TRBV4-3	TRBJ2-2	TGCGCCAGCAGCCAAACCCCGGGTGCCGGGACTGCGAACACCGGGGAGCTGTTTTTT	CASSQTPGAGTANTGELFF
NA	TRBV5-4	TRBJ2-1	TGTGCCAGCAGCCCGGCCCATACTTCCGGGCGGAGCTCCTACAATGAGCAGTTCTTC	CASSPAHTSGRSSYNEQFF
TRBD2	TRBV3-1/TRBV3-2	TRBJ2-2	TGTGCCAGCAGCCGCCAACAGCAGACCCTAGCGGGGGGAGTCCCCGGGGAGCTGTTTTTT	CASSRQQQTLAGGVPGELFF
TRBD1	TRBV2	TRBJ1-4	TGTGCCAGCAGTGAGCTTGGCAGGGGGCGGATTAATGAAAAACTGTTTTTT	CASSELGRGRINEKLFF
TRBD2	TRBV11-2	TRBJ2-3	TGTGCCAGCAGCCCCCGTAGACTAGCGGACGGGGCGGATACGCAGTATTTT	CASSPRRLADGADTQYF
NA	TRBV9	TRBJ1-2	TGTGCCAGCAGCGGATCAGGACAGTTCTATGGCTACACCTTC	CASSGSGQFYGYTF
NA	TRBV7-9	TRBJ2-7	TGTGCCAGCAGCCCAGGGCGGGAAACGTTGGGCGGTAGCTACGAGCAGTACTTC	CASSPGRETLGGSYEQYF
NA	TRBV5-4	TRBJ2-6	TGTGCCAGCAGCCAAGGGCTCTCTGGGGCCAACGTCCTGACTTTC	CASSQGLSGANVLTF
NA	TRBV20-1	TRBJ2-7	TGCAGTGCTTTCAGGGGCTACGAGCAGTACTTC	CSAFRGYEQYF
NA	TRBV10-3	TRBJ1-2	TGTGCCATCAGTGACGGACAAGGCTACACCTTC	CAISDGQGYTF
TRBD1	TRBV7-3	TRBJ1-2	TGTGCCAGCAGCCCAGGGGACAGTTATGGCTACACCTTC	CASSPGDSYGYTF
NA	TRBV5-5	TRBJ2-7	TGTGCCAGCAGCTTGGAAGGGGAAGTGGCCTACGAGCAGTACTTC	CASSLEGEVAYEQYF
NA	TRBV9	TRBJ2-1	TGTGCCAGCAGCGCCCTCGACGCGTCCTACAATGAGCAGTTCTTC	CASSALDASYNEQFF
NA	TRBV14	TRBJ2-2	TGTGCCAGCAGCCAAACAGCGGGCCTTACGGCCGGGGAGCTGTTTTTT	CASSQTAGLTAGELFF
TRBD2	TRBV7-3	TRBJ2-3	TGTGCCAGCAGCCCACCGGCGGCGGGGGACACAGATACGCAGTATTTT	CASSPPAAGDTDTQYF
NA	TRBV9	TRBJ1-4	TGTGCCAGCAGCGTAGATCTCAATGAAAAACTGTTTTTT	CASSVDLNEKLFF
NA	TRBV7-5	TRBJ2-3	TGTGCCAGAAGCTTTTCGGGGGCCGGGGCAGATACGCAGTATTTT	CARSFSGAGADTQYF
NA	TRBV19	TRBJ1-5	TGTGCCAGTAGTATCCGGGGGGCCTGGAATAGCAATCAGCCCCAGCATTTT	CASSIRGAWNSNQPQHF
NA	TRBV5-1	TRBJ2-3	TGCGCCAGCAGCTTGAGTAGCGTTGGGAAAGATACGCAGTATTTT	CASSLSSVGKDTQYF
NA	TRBV29-1	TRBJ2-3	TGCAGCGTTGAAGAGGGACTGGCAGATACGCAGTATTTT	CSVEEGLADTQYF
NA	TRBV28	TRBJ1-1	TGTGCCAGCAGTTTCAGGGGTAAGACTGAAGCTTTCTTT	CASSFRGKTEAFF
NA	TRBV9	TRBJ1-2	TGTGCCAGCAGCCCAGGACAGCAGAACTATGGCTACACCTTC	CASSPGQQNYGYTF
TRBD2	TRBV27	TRBJ2-2	TGTGCCAGCAGTTGGGGAGGGGCAAAGAACACCGGGGAGCTGTTTTTT	CASSWGGAKNTGELFF
TRBD1	TRBV29-1	TRBJ1-6	TGCAGCGCTGGACAGGGCGTCGAGTCACCCCTCCACTTT	CSAGQGVESPLHF
NA	TRBV19	TRBJ2-3	TGTGCCAGTAGTATTTCGCAGGGACTCGCAGATACGCAGTATTTT	CASSISQGLADTQYF
NA	TRBV27	TRBJ2-7	TGTGCCAGCAGTAGGGTAGGGGTCGAGCAGTACTTC	CASSRVGVEQYF
TRBD1	TRBV5-1	TRBJ2-5	TGCGCCAGCAGCTTAGGGACAGTGTCAAGTCTAGAGACCCAGTACTTC	CASSLGTVSSLETQYF
TRBD2	TRBV20-1	TRBJ2-3	TGCAGTGCTAGTCTAGCGGGGGTCACAGATACGCAGTATTTT	CSASLAGVTDTQYF
TRBD2	TRBV7-9	TRBJ2-1	TGTGCCAGCACCACAAACCGGGGGGGGATATACAATGAGCAGTTCTTC	CASTTNRGGIYNEQFF